This T cell receptor beta chain is drawn from a study of graft-versus-host responses after intestinal transplantation. Study-wide background: Each transplant was multivisceral, liver-intestinal, or isolated intestinal. All recipients were given anti-thymocyte globulin induction, and tacrolimus and steroids were then administered for approximately 3 years. Findings and limits, study-wide: Investigators detected GvH clones in recipient marrow, with some emerging earlier in ileum or blood. Within allografts, high graft-versus-host to host-versus-graft clonal ratios were seen among patients with graft-donor T cell macrochimerism.

CDR3 size: 15 residues. Losses at the gene ends were 1 base for V and 3 bases for J; bases not matched to a gene: 1. CDR1 and CDR2 from the germline V gene are SGHKS and YYEKEE (reference sequence). In regard to this clone: Its antigen is not identified.

Libraries were prepared by immunoSEQ multiplex PCR; TCRdb keeps only in-frame clonotypes and omits some of them. This sample yields roughly 99,000 clones, of which about 82% are seen a single time; more than 1.4% belongs to the top ten. The specimen was PBMCs, collected 255 days after intestinal transplant. This clonotype originated in a human patient who received an intestinal transplant, so some T cells may come from the graft donor. The chain uses TRBV5-5 and TRBJ1-6, with TRBD1 matching 7 bases. The CDR3 region has the DNA TGTGCCAGCAGCTTGCAGGGGGACTATAATTCACCCCTCCACTTT. This codes for CASSLQGDYNSPLHF. The whole variable domain, filled in from reference TRBV5-5 and TRBJ1-6, reads DAGVTQSPTHLIKTRGQQVTLRCSPISGHKSVSWYQQVLGQGPQFIFQYYEKEERGRGNFPDRFSARQFPNYSSELNVNALLLGDSALYLCASSLQGDYNSPLHFGNGTRLTVT.